One sample yielded the 25 T cell receptor beta chains listed below, sequenced in a study of T cells in Graves' hyperthyroidism and ophthalmopathy. What was amplified from RNA transcripts were TCR beta CDR3 regions. A set of HTBI primers served as the primers for a first-round RT-PCR of the TCR CDR3. TCRdb fed the multiplex PCR reads into MiXCR, producing one record per CDR3 protein. The sample comprises a few hundred thousand distinct CDR3 sequences, approximately 16% of which are singletons, and roughly 3% rests with the top ten. The sequencing sample was made of blood. All receptors come from a woman aged 40 to 49 with Graves' ophthalmopathy.

The J gene is TRBJ2-5, the V gene TRBV7-3; 10 nucleotides agree with TRBD2. Germline V gene data show CDR1 as SGHTA and CDR2 as FQGTGA. V lost 4 bases to trimming and J lost 2 bases; unmatched junction nucleotides: 4. This CDR3 has 15 residues. The CDR3 DNA reads TGTGCCAGCAGCTGGGGAGCGGGAGGGCAAGAGACCCAGTACTTC. Amino acid sequence: CASSWGAGGQETQYF.

This chain connects TRBV20-1 to TRBJ1-1, with no clear D. V gave up 0 bases and J gave up 2 bases, with 7 bases separating them. The CDR3 loop spans 13 amino acids. Germline V gives CDR1 DFQATT, CDR2 SNEGSKA (reference sequence). CDR3 in amino acids: CSARDAKNTEAFF. CDR3 sequence (DNA): TGCAGTGCTAGAGACGCCAAAAACACTGAAGCTTTCTTT.

Many counts were recorded for this clonotype. The chain employs TRBV2 and TRBJ2-1; D perhaps matches TRBD1 (6 bases). The CDR3 spans 13 residues. Germline V gene sequence: CDR1 SNHLY, CDR2 FYNNEI. V was cut by 8 bases and J by 7 bases, with 15 bases left in between. The CDR3 nucleotides read TGTGCCAGCCGTCGAGAGAGGGGGAATGAGCAGTTCTTC. It translates to CASRRERGNEQFF.

The CDR3 sequence: CSASSGGGTQETQYF. CDR3 DNA: TGCAGTGCTAGTTCAGGTGGGGGGACCCAAGAGACCCAGTACTTC. The V gene is TRBV20-1, the J gene TRBJ2-5, with a weak D call TRBD2 (6 bases). Germline V gives CDR1 DFQATT, CDR2 SNEGSKA (reference sequence). Trimming took off 3 bases at V and 1 base at J, with 15 bases between the two ends. The CDR3 contains 15 residues.

This clonotype was picked up a small number of times. DNA of the CDR3: TGTGCCAGCAGTCCCCATGGAGATGGCTACACCTTC. Its translation is CASSPHGDGYTF. The chain joins TRBV28 to TRBJ1-2; D is unresolved. The CDR3 is made up of 12 amino acids. Germline values: CDR1 MDHEN, CDR2 SYDVKM. The germline V and J ends were trimmed by 5 bases and 6 bases, with 10 bases remaining between them.

This clonotype has a count of ten or more. The chain is built from TRBV20-1 and TRBJ2-5, with TRBD2 matching 10 bases. The CDR3 covers 17 residues. Germline CDR1 reads DFQATT; CDR2 reads SNEGSKA (reference sequence). V shed 1 base, J shed 7 bases, and the junction held 15 bases outside the gene matches. CDR3 amino acids: CSARGLGTSDFLWTQYF. The DNA for the CDR3 is TGCAGTGCTAGAGGCCTGGGGACTAGCGATTTCCTCTGGACCCAGTACTTC.

On this clonotype: This could be a read error, since a much larger clone is one nucleotide away. This chain connects TRBV28 to TRBJ2-1; possibly TRBD1 for D (5 bases). Trimming removed 10 bases at V and 10 bases at J, with 11 bases between. CDR3 length: 10 amino acids. Germline CDR1 is MDHEN and CDR2 is SYDVKM. In DNA form, the CDR3 reads TGTGCCACAGGGCTCCGGGAGCAGTTCTTC. Translated: CATGLREQFF.

Only a few counts were recorded for this clonotype. This chain uses TRBV10-3 with TRBJ2-5; 7 bases are shared with TRBD2. Trimming took 7 bases from V and 4 from J; bases not matched to a gene: 6. The CDR3 totals 13 residues. Per the germline V gene, CDR1 is ENHRY and CDR2 is SYGVKD. CDR3 sequence (DNA): TGTGCCATCACACCGAGGGAGGGAGAGACCCAGTACTTC. This gives the protein CAITPREGETQYF.

This chain links TRBV7-9 with TRBJ2-3, with 7 bases that match TRBD1. Germline CDR1 SEHNR, CDR2 FQNEAQ (reference sequence). V shed 7 bases and J 4 bases; nucleotides not matched to a gene: 5. CDR3 length: 13 amino acids. CDR3 amino acids: CASTRQGPDTQYF. The CDR3 nucleotides are TGTGCCAGCACTCGACAGGGACCAGATACGCAGTATTTT.

At least ten counts were recorded for this clonotype. This chain connects TRBV12-3 or TRBV12-4 to TRBJ1-1, with TRBD1 identical over 8 bases. This CDR3 has 14 amino acids. J gave up 1 base and V 7 bases, and 5 bases lay outside the gene matches. The CDR3 DNA follows: TGTGCCAGCACCCAAACAGGGGGGAACACTGAAGCTTTCTTT. Amino acids: CASTQTGGNTEAFF.

This clonotype was detected ten times or more. The chain has TRBV20-1 and TRBJ2-1; 7 bases are a match to TRBD1. The V gene end was trimmed by 0 bases and the J gene end by 6 bases; junction bases not matched to a gene: 2. Germline-derived CDR1 and CDR2 are DFQATT and SNEGSKA (reference sequence). This CDR3 region has 13 residues. As DNA, the CDR3 is TGCAGTGCTAGAGACGGGACAGTCAATGAGCAGTTCTTC. Translating gives CSARDGTVNEQFF.

At least ten counts were recorded for this clonotype. The rearrangement links TRBV3-1 to TRBJ2-3; possibly TRBD1 for D (6 bases). CDR1 LGHDT and CDR2 YNNKEL come from the germline V gene (reference sequence). Trimming stripped 3 bases from V and 2 bases from J, with 18 bases between. The length of the CDR3 is 17 residues. CDR3 residues: CASSHYGTPRATDTQYF. The CDR3 bases are TGTGCCAGCAGCCATTACGGGACACCTAGAGCCACAGATACGCAGTATTTT.

The V gene is TRBV20-1, the J gene TRBJ2-1; 8 bases map to TRBD2. The V segment lost 3 bases and the J segment 3 bases; nucleotides outside the gene matches: 7. Germline loops: CDR1 DFQATT, CDR2 SNEGSKA (reference sequence). CDR3 length equals 15 residues. Written as DNA, the CDR3 is TGCAGTGCTAGTGAGGGACTAGTTGACTACAATGAGCAGTTCTTC. Its protein product is CSASEGLVDYNEQFF.

The sample holds a few counts of this clonotype. The chain couples TRBV29-1 to TRBJ1-5; D remains ambiguous. Germline V gene lookup returns CDR1 SQVTM and CDR2 ANQGSEA. The V and J ends lost 3 bases and 5 bases respectively, with 8 bases between them. There are 12 residues in the CDR3. The CDR3 sequence: CSVEQVHQPQHF. The CDR3 DNA reads as TGCAGCGTTGAGCAGGTCCATCAGCCCCAGCATTTT.

In this sample, this clonotype turned up many times. The V and J genes are TRBV27 and TRBJ1-2, with D uncertain. The CDR3 consists of 14 residues. Germline assignment: CDR1 MNHEY and CDR2 SMNVEV (reference sequence). Trimming pared 2 bases from V and 0 bases from J, leaving 7 bases between. CDR3 DNA: TGTGCCAGCAGTTTAAACAGAGCTAACTATGGCTACACCTTC. This encodes CASSLNRANYGYTF.

About this clonotype itself: A read error is possible here, since a much larger clone lies one base away. The V gene is TRBV28, the J gene TRBJ1-5; D unclear. The ends were cut back, 4 bases at V and 10 bases at J, with 11 bases in the middle. CDR1 and CDR2 (germline): MDHEN, SYDVKM. The CDR3 spans 12 residues. The CDR3 nucleotides read TGTGCCAGCAGTTCCCGCATAGAACCCCAGCATTTT. Translating it yields CASSSRIEPQHF.

This clonotype was detected ten times or more. This chain uses TRBV18 with TRBJ2-3; TRBD2 matches 7 bases. The V gene's germline CDR1 is KGHSH and CDR2 LQKENI. Trimming took 3 bases from V and 0 from J; bases not matched to a gene: 6. CDR3 length: 16 amino acids. The CDR3 DNA follows: TGTGCCAGCTCACCCGCAACCGGGAGGAGCACAGATACGCAGTATTTT. It encodes CASSPATGRSTDTQYF. The whole variable domain, remainder taken from reference TRBV18 and TRBJ2-3, is NAGVMQNPRHLVRRRGQEARLRCSPMKGHSHVYWYRQLPEEGLKFMVYLQKENIIDESGMPKERFSAEFPKEGPSILRIQQVVRGDSAAYFCASSPATGRSTDTQYFGPGTRLTVL.

This clonotype was recorded many times. The chain links TRBV2 to TRBJ2-7; unclear D gene. V was cut by 7 bases and J by 3 bases, with 10 bases left in between. This CDR3 region has 12 residues. The germline CDR1 and CDR2 sequences are SNHLY and FYNNEI. CDR3 bases: TGTGCCAGCACAGGCTCCGGCTACGAGCAGTACTTC. Amino acid sequence: CASTGSGYEQYF.

V and J are TRBV7-3 and TRBJ2-5; 12 bases align to TRBD2. The V and J ends lost 5 bases and 4 bases, in that order; junction bases with no gene match: 5. The CDR3 totals 15 residues. Germline V gene lookup returns CDR1 SGHTA and CDR2 FQGTGA. DNA for the CDR3: TGTGCCAGCAGCCGCGGGACTAGCGGGTTAGAGACCCAGTACTTC. Translating it yields CASSRGTSGLETQYF.

The chain couples TRBV6-5 to TRBJ1-4, with TRBD1 as a possible D gene (6 bases). Germline loops: CDR1 MNHEY, CDR2 SVGAGI. Between the trimmed V and J ends, which lost 2 bases and 5 bases, there was a span of 12 bases. This CDR3 spans 15 amino acids. The DNA of the CDR3 is TGTGCCAGCAGTTACCGACACAGGGAGAATGAAAAACTGTTTTTT. It encodes CASSYRHRENEKLFF.

The genes are TRBV7-2 and TRBJ1-5; D uncertain. This CDR3 contains 14 residues. Germline V gene sequence: CDR1 SGHTA, CDR2 FQGNSA. V was pared by 0 bases and J by 6 bases, with 9 bases between. For the CDR3, the DNA is TGTGCCAGCAGCTTAGCGGACGGGGTTCAGCCCCAGCATTTT. Translated: CASSLADGVQPQHF.

This clonotype came up a few times. The CDR3 region has the DNA TGCGCCAGCAGCTGGGCCGGGACGGGGTACAATGAGCAGTTCTTC. Protein: CASSWAGTGYNEQFF. The chain joins TRBV5-1 to TRBJ2-1, with D perhaps being TRBD1 or TRBD2 (5 bases each). This CDR3 has 15 residues. V gave up 3 bases and J gave up 4 bases, with 14 bases separating them. Germline V gene data show CDR1 as SGHRS and CDR2 as YFSETQ.

The CDR3, as DNA: TGTGCCAGCAGCGGGGGGGGGGCTCAGTACTTC. This gives the protein CASSGGGAQYF. The genes are TRBV7-3 and TRBJ2-4, with a weak D call TRBD2 (7 bases). Trimming took 5 bases from V and 12 from J, leaving 11 bases between them. Germline values: CDR1 SGHTA, CDR2 FQGTGA. The CDR3 length is 11 residues. Based on the CDR3 plus reference TRBV7-3 and TRBJ2-4, the full variable domain is GAGVSQTPSNKVTEKGKYVELRCDPISGHTALYWYRQSLGQGPEFLIYFQGTGAADDSGLPNDRFFAVRPEGSVSTLKIQRTERGDSAVYLCASSGGGAQYFGAGTRLSVL.

This clonotype was seen ten or more times. V gene TRBV6-1 combines with J gene TRBJ2-1; maybe TRBD2 (6 bases). This CDR3 comprises 16 residues. Germline CDR1 and CDR2: MNHNS and SASEGT. The V end lost 8 bases, the J end lost 7 bases, and 24 bases lay between the germline ends. The CDR3 DNA reads as TGTGCCAGCGGCACCACGGGGGTAGCGGCGGCAAATGAGCAGTTCTTC. Translated, it gives CASGTTGVAAANEQFF.

This clonotype appeared a few times. V usage is TRBV6-6 and J usage is TRBJ2-3; 7 bases fit TRBD2. V lost 2 bases to trimming and J lost 3 bases; unmatched junction nucleotides: 20. From germline, CDR1 is MNHNY and CDR2 SVGAGI (reference sequence). The CDR3 is made up of 20 amino acids. CDR3 amino acids: CASSYPSGTGGSFGTDTQYF. In DNA form, the CDR3 reads TGTGCCAGCAGTTACCCTTCCGGGACTGGCGGGAGTTTCGGGACAGATACGCAGTATTTT.